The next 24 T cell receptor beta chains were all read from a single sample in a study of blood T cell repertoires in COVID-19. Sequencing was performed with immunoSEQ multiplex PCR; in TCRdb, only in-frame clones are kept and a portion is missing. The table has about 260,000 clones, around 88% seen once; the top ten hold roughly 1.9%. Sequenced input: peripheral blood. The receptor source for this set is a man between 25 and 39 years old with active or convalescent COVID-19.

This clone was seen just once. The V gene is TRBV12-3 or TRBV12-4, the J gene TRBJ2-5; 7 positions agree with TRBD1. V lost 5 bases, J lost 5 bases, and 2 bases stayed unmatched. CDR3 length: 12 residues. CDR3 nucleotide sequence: TGTGCCAGCAGTACAGGGGTGGAGACCCAGTACTTC. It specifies CASSTGVETQYF.

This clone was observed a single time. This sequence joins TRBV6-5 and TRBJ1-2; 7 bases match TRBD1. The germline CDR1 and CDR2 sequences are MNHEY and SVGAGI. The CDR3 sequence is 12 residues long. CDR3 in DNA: TGTGCGCTCAGGGGGTTAAACTATGGCTACACCTTC. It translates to CALRGLNYGYTF.

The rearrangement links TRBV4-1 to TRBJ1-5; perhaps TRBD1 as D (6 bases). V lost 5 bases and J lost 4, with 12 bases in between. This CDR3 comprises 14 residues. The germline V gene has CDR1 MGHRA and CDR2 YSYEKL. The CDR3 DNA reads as TGCGCCAGCAGCTCTGGACAGAGAAATCAGCCCCAGCATTTT. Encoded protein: CASSSGQRNQPQHF.

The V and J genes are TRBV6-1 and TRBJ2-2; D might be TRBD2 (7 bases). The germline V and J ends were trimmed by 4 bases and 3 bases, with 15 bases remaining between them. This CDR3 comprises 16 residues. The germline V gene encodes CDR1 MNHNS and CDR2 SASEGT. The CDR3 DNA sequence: TGTGCCAGCAGTGCCTGGGGGGGCGTTGACACCGGGGAGCTGTTTTTT. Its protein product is CASSAWGGVDTGELFF.

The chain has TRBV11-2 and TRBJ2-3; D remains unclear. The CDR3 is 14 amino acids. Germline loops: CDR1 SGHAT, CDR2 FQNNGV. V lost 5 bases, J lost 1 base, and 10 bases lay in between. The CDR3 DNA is TGTGCCAGCAGCCAGTATCAGGGCACAGATACGCAGTATTTT. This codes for CASSQYQGTDTQYF.

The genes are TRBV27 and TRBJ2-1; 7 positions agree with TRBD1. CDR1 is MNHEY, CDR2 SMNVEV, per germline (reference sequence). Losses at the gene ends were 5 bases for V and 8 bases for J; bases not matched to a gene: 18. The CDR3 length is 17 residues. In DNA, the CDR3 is TGTGCCAGCAGTCAAGGGACAGAAGCGACCCGGGTAGATGAGCAGTTCTTC. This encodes CASSQGTEATRVDEQFF.

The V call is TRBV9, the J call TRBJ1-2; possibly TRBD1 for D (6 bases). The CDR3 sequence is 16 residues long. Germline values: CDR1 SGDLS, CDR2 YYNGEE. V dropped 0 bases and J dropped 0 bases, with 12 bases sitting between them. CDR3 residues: CASSVVGQGPNYGYTF. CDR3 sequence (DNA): TGTGCCAGCAGCGTAGTAGGTCAGGGGCCTAACTATGGCTACACCTTC.

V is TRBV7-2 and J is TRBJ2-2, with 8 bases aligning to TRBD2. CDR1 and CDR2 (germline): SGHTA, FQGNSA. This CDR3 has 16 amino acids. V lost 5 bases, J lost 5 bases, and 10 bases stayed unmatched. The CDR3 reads CASSPTPGLVTGELFF. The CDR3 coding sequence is TGTGCCAGCAGCCCGACGCCGGGACTAGTAACCGGGGAGCTGTTTTTT.

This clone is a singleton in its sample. The CDR3 here is CASSPSGYQETQYF. The CDR3 coding sequence is TGTGCCAGCAGCCCCTCGGGATACCAAGAGACCCAGTACTTC. V usage is TRBV7-7 and J usage is TRBJ2-5, with D perhaps TRBD2 (5 bases). Deletions cut 5 bases from V and 0 bases from J, with 10 bases between. This CDR3 contains 14 residues. From germline, CDR1 is SSHAT and CDR2 FNYEAQ (reference sequence).

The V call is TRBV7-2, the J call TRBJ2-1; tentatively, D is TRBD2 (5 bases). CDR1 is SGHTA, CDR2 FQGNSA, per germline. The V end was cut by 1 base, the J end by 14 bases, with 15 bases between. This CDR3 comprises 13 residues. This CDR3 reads CASSLGGGITEFF. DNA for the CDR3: TGTGCCAGCAGCTTAGGCGGAGGTATAACAGAGTTCTTC.

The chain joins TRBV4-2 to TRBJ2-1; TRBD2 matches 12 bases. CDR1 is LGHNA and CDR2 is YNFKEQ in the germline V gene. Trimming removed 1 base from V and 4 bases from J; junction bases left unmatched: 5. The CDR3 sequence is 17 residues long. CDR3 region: CASSQGSGTSGYNEQFF. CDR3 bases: TGTGCCAGCAGCCAAGGATCCGGGACTAGCGGGTACAATGAGCAGTTCTTC.

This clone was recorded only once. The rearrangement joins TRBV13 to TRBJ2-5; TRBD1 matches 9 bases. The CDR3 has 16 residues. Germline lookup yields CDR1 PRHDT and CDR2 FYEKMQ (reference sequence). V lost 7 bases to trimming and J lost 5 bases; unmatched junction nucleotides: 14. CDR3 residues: CASTGATGGAGETQYF. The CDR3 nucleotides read TGTGCCAGCACAGGCGCCACAGGGGGCGCCGGGGAGACCCAGTACTTC.

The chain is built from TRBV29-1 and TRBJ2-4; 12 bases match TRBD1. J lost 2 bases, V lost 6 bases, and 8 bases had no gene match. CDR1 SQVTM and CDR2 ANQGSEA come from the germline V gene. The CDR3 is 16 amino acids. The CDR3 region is CSVTGTGGAPKNIQYF. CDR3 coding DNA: TGCAGCGTCACCGGGACAGGGGGCGCGCCCAAAAACATTCAGTACTTC. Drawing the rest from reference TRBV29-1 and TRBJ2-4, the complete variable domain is SAVISQKPSRDICQRGTSLTIQCQVDSQVTMMFWYRQQPGQSLTLIATANQGSEATYESGFVIDKFPISRPNLTFSTLTVSNMSPEDSSIYLCSVTGTGGAPKNIQYFGAGTRLSVL.

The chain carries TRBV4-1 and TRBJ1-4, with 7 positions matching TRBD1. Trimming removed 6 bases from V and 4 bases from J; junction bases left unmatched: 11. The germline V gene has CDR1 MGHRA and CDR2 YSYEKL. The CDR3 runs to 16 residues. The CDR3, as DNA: TGCGCCAGCAGGTTCAATCCGGGACAGCTTAATGAAAAACTGTTTTTT. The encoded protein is CASRFNPGQLNEKLFF.

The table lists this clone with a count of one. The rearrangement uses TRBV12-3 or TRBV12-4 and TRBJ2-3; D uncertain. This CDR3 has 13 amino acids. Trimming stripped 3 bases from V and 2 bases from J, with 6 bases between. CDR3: CASSFEDTDTQYF. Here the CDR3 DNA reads TGTGCCAGCAGTTTTGAGGACACAGATACGCAGTATTTT.

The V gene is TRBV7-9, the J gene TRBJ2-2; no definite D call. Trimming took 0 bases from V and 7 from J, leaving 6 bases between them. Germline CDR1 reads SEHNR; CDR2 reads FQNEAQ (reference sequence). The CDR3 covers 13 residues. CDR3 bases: TGTGCCAGCAGCTTAGCGCGAGGCGGGGAGCTGTTTTTT. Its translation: CASSLARGGELFF.

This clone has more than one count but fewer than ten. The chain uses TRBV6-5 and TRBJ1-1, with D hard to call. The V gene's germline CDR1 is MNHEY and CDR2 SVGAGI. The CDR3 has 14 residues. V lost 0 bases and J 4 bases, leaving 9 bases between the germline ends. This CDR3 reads CASSYSGSGTEAFF. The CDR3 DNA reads TGTGCCAGCAGTTACTCGGGCAGTGGCACTGAAGCTTTCTTT.

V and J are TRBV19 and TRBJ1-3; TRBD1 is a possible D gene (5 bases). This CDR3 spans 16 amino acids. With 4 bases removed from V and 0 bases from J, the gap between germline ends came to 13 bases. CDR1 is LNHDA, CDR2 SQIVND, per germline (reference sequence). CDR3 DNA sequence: TGTGCCAGTAGTACCCTGGGGCAGAACTCTGGAAACACCATATATTTT. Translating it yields CASSTLGQNSGNTIYF.

The CDR3 here is CASSGRYEQYF. CDR3 DNA sequence: TGTGCCAGCAGTGGTCGGTACGAGCAGTACTTC. V and J are TRBV2 and TRBJ2-7; no firm D call. Trimming took off 4 bases at V and 4 bases at J, with 5 bases between the two ends. CDR1 and CDR2 (germline): SNHLY, FYNNEI. The CDR3 loop spans 11 amino acids.

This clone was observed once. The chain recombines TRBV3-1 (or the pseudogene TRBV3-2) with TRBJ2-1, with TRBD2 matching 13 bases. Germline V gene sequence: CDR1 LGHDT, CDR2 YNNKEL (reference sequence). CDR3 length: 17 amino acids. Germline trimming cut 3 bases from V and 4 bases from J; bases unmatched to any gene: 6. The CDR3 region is CASSQELAGGLYNEQFF. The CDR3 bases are TGTGCCAGCAGCCAGGAACTAGCGGGGGGGTTATACAATGAGCAGTTCTTC.

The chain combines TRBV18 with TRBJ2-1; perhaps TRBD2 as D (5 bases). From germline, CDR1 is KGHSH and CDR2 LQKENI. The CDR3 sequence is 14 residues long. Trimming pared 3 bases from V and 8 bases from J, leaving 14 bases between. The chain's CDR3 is CASSPTTTGDEQFF. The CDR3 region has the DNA TGTGCCAGCTCACCCACTACTACCGGGGATGAGCAGTTCTTC.

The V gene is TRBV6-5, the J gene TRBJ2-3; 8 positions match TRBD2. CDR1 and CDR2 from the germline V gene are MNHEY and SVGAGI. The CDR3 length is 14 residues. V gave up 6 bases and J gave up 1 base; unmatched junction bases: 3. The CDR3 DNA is TGTGCCAGCAGATCACTAGCGGGCACAGATACGCAGTATTTT. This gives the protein CASRSLAGTDTQYF.

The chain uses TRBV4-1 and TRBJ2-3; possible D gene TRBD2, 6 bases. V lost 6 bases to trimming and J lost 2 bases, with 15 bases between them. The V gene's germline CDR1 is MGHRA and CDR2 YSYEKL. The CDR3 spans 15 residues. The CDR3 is CASRGAGGNTDTQYF. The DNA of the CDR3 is TGCGCCAGCAGGGGAGCGGGCGGAAACACAGATACGCAGTATTTT.

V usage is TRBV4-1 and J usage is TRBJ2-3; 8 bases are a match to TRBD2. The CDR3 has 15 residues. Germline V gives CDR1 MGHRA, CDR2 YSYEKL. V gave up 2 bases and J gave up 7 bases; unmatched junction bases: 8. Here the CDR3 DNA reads TGCGCCAGCAGCCAATTCCAGCGGGAGCGTCATACGCAGTATTTT. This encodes CASSQFQRERHTQYF.